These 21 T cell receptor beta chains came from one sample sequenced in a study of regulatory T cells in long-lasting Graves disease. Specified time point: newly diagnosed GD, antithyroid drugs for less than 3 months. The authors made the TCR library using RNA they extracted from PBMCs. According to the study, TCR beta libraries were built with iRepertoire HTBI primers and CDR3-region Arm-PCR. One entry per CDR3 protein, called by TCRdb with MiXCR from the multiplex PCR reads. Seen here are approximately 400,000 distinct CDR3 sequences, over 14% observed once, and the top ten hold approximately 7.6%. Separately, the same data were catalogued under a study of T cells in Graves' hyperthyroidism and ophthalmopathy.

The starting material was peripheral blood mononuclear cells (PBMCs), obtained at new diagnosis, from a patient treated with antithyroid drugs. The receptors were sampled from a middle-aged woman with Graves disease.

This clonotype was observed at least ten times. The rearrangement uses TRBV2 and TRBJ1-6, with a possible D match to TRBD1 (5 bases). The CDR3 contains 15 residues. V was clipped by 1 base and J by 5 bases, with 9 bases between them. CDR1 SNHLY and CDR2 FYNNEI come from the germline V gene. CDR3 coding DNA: TGTGCCAGCAGTGAAGGGGGGACTAATAATTCACCCCTCCACTTT. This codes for CASSEGGTNNSPLHF.

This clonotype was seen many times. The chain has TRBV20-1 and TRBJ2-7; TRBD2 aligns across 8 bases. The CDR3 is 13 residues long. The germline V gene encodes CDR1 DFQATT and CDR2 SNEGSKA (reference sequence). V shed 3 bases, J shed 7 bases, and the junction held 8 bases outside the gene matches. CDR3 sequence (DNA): TGCAGTGCTAGGAGCGCGGGAGGAAGGGAGCAGTACTTC. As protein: CSARSAGGREQYF.

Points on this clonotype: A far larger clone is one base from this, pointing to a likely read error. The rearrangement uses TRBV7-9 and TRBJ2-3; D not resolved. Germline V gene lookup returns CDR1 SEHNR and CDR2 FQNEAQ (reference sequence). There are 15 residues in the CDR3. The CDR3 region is CASSLGFISYNEQCF. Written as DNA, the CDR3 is TGTGCCAGCAGCTTAGGGTTCATCTCCTACAATGAGCAGTGCTTC.

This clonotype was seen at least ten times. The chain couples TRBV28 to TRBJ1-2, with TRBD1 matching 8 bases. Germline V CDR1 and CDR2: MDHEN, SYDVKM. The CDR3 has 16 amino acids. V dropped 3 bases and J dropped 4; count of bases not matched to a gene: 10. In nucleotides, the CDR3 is TGTGCCAGCAGTTTGGAAGGGACAGGTCTCGGCTATGGCTACACCTTC. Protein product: CASSLEGTGLGYGYTF.

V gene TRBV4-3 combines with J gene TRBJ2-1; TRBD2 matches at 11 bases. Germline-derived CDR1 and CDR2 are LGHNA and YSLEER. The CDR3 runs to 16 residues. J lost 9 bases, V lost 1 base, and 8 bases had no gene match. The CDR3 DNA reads TGCGCCAGCAGCCAAGGGGTAGCGGGAGGGCCAGGTGAGCAGTTCTTC. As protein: CASSQGVAGGPGEQFF.

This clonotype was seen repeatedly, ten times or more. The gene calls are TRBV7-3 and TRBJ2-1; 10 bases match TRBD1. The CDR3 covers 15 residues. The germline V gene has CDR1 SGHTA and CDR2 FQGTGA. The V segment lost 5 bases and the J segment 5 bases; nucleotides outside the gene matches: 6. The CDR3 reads CASSPRQGADNEQFF. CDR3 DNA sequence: TGTGCCAGCAGCCCTCGACAGGGGGCCGACAATGAGCAGTTCTTC.

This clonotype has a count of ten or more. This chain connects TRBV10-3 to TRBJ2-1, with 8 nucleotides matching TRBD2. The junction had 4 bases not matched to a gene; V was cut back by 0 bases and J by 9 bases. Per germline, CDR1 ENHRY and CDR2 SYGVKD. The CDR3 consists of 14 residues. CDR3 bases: TGTGCCATCAGTGAGTCTGGACTAGCCAGTGAGCAGTTCTTC. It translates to CAISESGLASEQFF.

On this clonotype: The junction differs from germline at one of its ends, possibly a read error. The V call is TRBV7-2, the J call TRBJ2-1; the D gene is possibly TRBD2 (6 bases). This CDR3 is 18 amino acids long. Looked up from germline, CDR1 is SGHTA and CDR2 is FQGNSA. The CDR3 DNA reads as TGCACCAGCAGCTTAGATGGCCTAGCGCAAAGCTCCTACAATGAGCAGTTCTTC. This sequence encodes CTSSLDGLAQSSYNEQFF. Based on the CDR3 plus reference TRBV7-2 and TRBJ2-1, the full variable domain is GAGVSQSPSNKVTEKGKDVELRCDPISGHTALYWYRQSLGQGLEFLIYFQGNSAPDKSGLPSDRFSAERTGGSVSTLTIQRTQQEDSAVYLCTSSLDGLAQSSYNEQFFGPGTRLTVL.

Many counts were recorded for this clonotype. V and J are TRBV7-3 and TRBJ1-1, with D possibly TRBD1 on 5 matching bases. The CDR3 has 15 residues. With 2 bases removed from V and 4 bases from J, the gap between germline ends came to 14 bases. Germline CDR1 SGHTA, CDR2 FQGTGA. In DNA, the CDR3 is TGTGCCAGCAGCTTACGGGGAGGGGTGAGCACTGAAGCTTTCTTT. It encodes CASSLRGGVSTEAFF.

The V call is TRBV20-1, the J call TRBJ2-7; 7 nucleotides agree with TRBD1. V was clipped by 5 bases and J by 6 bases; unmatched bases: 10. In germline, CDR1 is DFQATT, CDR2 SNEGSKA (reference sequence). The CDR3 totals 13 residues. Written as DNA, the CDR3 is TGCAGTGCTCCCCGAGGGAACAGGGGCGAGCAGTACTTC. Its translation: CSAPRGNRGEQYF.

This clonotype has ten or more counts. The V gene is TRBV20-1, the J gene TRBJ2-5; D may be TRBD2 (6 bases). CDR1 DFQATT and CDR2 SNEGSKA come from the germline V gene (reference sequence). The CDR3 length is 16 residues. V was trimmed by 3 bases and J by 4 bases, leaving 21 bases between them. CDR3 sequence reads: CSASAWSREAGETQYF. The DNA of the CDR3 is TGCAGTGCTAGCGCATGGAGTAGGGAGGCGGGAGAGACCCAGTACTTC.

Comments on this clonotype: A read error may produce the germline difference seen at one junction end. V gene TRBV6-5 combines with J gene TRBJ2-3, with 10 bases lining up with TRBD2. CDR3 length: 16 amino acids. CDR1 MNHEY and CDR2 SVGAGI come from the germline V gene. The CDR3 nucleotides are TGTGCCAACAGTTACTCGTTAGCGGGAGGTACAGATACGCAGTATTTT. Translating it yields CANSYSLAGGTDTQYF.

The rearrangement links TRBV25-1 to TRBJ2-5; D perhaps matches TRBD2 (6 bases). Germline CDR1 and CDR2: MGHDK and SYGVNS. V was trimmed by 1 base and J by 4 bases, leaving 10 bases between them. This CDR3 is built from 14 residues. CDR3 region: CASSEWQGLETQYF. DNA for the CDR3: TGTGCCAGCAGTGAATGGCAGGGACTAGAGACCCAGTACTTC.

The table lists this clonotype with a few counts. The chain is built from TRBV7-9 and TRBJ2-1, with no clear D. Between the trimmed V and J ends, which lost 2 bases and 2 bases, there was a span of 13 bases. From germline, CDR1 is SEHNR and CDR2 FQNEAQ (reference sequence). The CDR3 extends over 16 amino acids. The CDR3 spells CASSLHLGLTYNEQFF. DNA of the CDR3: TGTGCCAGCAGCTTACACTTGGGCCTCACCTACAATGAGCAGTTCTTC.

The CDR3 region has the DNA TGTGCCAGCAGCTTAGCGCCGGCTAGCGGGAGTGGCACAGATACGCAGTATTTT. Residues: CASSLAPASGSGTDTQYF. The chain joins TRBV7-9 to TRBJ2-3; 10 nucleotides align to TRBD2. Germline V CDR1 and CDR2: SEHNR, FQNEAQ (reference sequence). The CDR3 sequence is 18 residues long. Losses at the gene ends were 0 bases for V and 1 base for J; bases not matched to a gene: 7. Filled out from reference TRBV7-9 and TRBJ2-3, the complete variable domain reads DTGVSQNPRHKITKRGQNVTFRCDPISEHNRLYWYRQTLGQGPEFLTYFQNEAQLEKSRLLSDRFSAERPKGSFSTLEIQRTEQGDSAMYLCASSLAPASGSGTDTQYFGPGTRLTVL.

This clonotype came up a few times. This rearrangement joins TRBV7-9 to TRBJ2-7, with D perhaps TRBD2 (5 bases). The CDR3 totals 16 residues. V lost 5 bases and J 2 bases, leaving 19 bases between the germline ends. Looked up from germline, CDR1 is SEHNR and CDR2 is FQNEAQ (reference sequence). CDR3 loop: CASSTNRAEPAYEQYF. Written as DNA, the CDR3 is TGTGCCAGCAGCACTAACCGAGCGGAGCCCGCCTACGAGCAGTACTTC.

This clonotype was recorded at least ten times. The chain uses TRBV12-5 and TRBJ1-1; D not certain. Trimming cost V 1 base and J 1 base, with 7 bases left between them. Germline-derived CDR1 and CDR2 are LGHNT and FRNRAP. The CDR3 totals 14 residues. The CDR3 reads CASGLGWGNTEAFF. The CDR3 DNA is TGTGCTAGTGGTTTGGGGTGGGGGAACACTGAAGCTTTCTTT.

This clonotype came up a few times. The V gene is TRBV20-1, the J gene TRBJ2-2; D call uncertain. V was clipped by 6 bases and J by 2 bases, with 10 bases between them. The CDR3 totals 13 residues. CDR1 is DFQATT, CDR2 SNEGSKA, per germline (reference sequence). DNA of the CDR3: TGCAGTGCCGCAGGATTAAACACCGGGGAGCTGTTTTTT. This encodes CSAAGLNTGELFF.

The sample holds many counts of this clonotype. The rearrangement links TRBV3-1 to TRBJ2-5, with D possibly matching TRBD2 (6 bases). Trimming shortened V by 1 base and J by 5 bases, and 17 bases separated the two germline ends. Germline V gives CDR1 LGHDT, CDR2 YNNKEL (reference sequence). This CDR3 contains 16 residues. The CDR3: CASSQGTTYSVETQYF. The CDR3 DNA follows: TGTGCCAGCAGCCAAGGGACTACGTACTCTGTGGAGACCCAGTACTTC.

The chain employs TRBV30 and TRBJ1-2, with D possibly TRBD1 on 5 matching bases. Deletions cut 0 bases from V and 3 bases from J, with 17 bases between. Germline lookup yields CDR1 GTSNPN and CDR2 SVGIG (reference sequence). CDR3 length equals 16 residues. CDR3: CAWSVQEGVGHYGYTF. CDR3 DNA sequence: TGTGCCTGGAGTGTACAGGAGGGAGTGGGCCACTATGGCTACACCTTC.

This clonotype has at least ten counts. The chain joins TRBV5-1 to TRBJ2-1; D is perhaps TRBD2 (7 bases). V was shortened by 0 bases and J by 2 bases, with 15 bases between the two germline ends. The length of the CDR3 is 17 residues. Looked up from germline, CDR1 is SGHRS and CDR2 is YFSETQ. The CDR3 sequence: CASSLVEGGLPYNEQFF. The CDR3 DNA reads TGCGCCAGCAGCTTGGTTGAGGGGGGGTTGCCCTACAATGAGCAGTTCTTC.